These 3 T cell receptor beta chains originate from one sample sequenced in a study of cytomegalovirus exposure and HLA in healthy donors. 13 Jbeta primers and 60 Vbeta primers were used for the PCR. Repertoires were generated with immunoSEQ multiplex PCR, while TCRdb's copy carries only in-frame clones and drops some. The data show about 190,000 clones, with over 60% seen just once and roughly 2% held by the top ten. The source material was PBMCs. The receptor source for this set is a woman in her thirties in good health and CMV-seropositive.

V and J are TRBV7-6 and TRBJ2-3; TRBD2 agrees at 11 bases. V dropped 1 base and J dropped 7; count of bases not matched to a gene: 4. The CDR3 totals 15 residues. Germline CDR1 reads SGHVS; CDR2 reads FNYEAQ. CDR3 region: CASSLGGTSGNTQYF. The CDR3 DNA sequence: TGTGCCAGCAGCTTAGGAGGGACTAGCGGAAATACGCAGTATTTT.

This clone was counted a single time. Written as DNA, the CDR3 is TGTGCCAGCAGCCAAGATCCAGCGGGGGATGAGCAGTTCTTC. Its translation is CASSQDPAGDEQFF. This sequence joins TRBV4-2 and TRBJ2-1; TRBD2 matches at 8 bases. Germline trimming cut 0 bases from V and 8 bases from J; bases unmatched to any gene: 3. The CDR3 has 14 residues. Per germline, CDR1 LGHNA and CDR2 YNFKEQ.

This chain uses TRBV4-1 with TRBJ1-2; D may be TRBD1 (5 bases). The V end was cut by 1 base, the J end by 0 bases, with 9 bases between. CDR1 is MGHRA, CDR2 YSYEKL, per germline. CDR3 length: 15 amino acids. DNA for the CDR3: TGCGCCAGCAGCCAAGGGGCGGGACCTAACTATGGCTACACCTTC. Encoded protein: CASSQGAGPNYGYTF.